Below are 30 T cell receptor beta chains sequenced from a single sample in a study of vaccination effects on CD4 cells after COVID-19. Antigens for these TCRs are unknown. The repertoire was sequenced with immunoSEQ multiplex PCR; TCRdb's copy has only in-frame clones and lacks some. Counted here are about 41,000 clones, roughly 70% occurring once; the ten biggest clones make up about 26%. ViraFEST assay sequencing came after antigen-specific CD4+ T cells were expanded with viral peptide pools. It was after approximately 11 days of culture that CD4+ T cells were isolated. Prior SARS-CoV-2 infection was absent in the vaccine recipients, as shown by negative nucleocapsid antibodies. Specimen: CD4+ T cells from PBMCs cultured with HCoV-OC43 spike peptides, collected before COVID-19 vaccination. The subset denotes: HCoV-OC43 spike overlapping peptide pool stimulation. Source of these receptors: a human donor who received a COVID-19 vaccine.

The chain links TRBV27 to TRBJ1-4, with D uncertain. The CDR3 is 13 amino acids. Deletions cut 0 bases from V and 8 bases from J, with 7 bases between. Germline V CDR1 and CDR2: MNHEY, SMNVEV (reference sequence). CDR3 in DNA: TGTGCCAGCAGTTTATCAGGGCGAGAAAAACTGTTTTTT. Translation: CASSLSGREKLFF.

The CDR3 DNA sequence: TGTGCCACCACACTTATGGTATCCTCGCACGAGCAGTACTTC. This gives the protein CATTLMVSSHEQYF. The chain recombines TRBV2 with TRBJ2-7; D call uncertain. The CDR3 loop spans 14 amino acids. The V end lost 10 bases, the J end lost 5 bases, and 21 bases lay between the germline ends. Germline assignment: CDR1 SNHLY and CDR2 FYNNEI. The full variable domain, rest sourced from reference TRBV2 and TRBJ2-7, is EPEVTQTPSHQVTQMGQEVILRCVPISNHLYFYWYRQILGQKVEFLVSFYNNEISEKSEIFDDQFSVERPDGSNFTLKIRSTKLEDSAMYFCATTLMVSSHEQYFGPGTRLTVT.

The chain is built from TRBV28 and TRBJ2-2; D remains unclear. The CDR3 is 15 residues long. The V end was cut by 1 base, the J end by 5 bases, with 11 bases between. Germline CDR1 is MDHEN and CDR2 is SYDVKM. For the CDR3, the DNA is TGTGCCAGCAGTTTATCCCGTGTCCTGACCGGGGAGCTGTTTTTT. This translates into CASSLSRVLTGELFF.

This clone was seen a single time. The rearrangement uses TRBV28 and TRBJ2-7; D unclear. V lost 6 bases and J 3 bases, leaving 18 bases between the germline ends. This CDR3 has 15 residues. CDR1 is MDHEN and CDR2 is SYDVKM in the germline V gene. Here the CDR3 DNA reads TGTGCCAGCAGCACCCCCGCCGCCGGGCTCTACGAGCAGTACTTC. It codes for CASSTPAAGLYEQYF. Supplemented by reference TRBV28 and TRBJ2-7, the full variable domain reads DVKVTQSSRYLVKRTGEKVFLECVQDMDHENMFWYRQDPGLGLRLIYFSYDVKMKEKGDIPEGYSVSREKKERFSLILESASTNQTSMYLCASSTPAAGLYEQYFGPGTRLTVT.

This chain links TRBV7-8 with TRBJ2-7; 9 bases fit TRBD2. Looked up from germline, CDR1 is SGHVS and CDR2 is FQNEAQ. CDR3 length equals 15 residues. V gave up 5 bases and J gave up 1 base; unmatched junction bases: 6. Here the CDR3 DNA reads TGTGCCAGCAGCCCCCTTAGCGGGAGTTCCTACGAGCAGTACTTC. Its translation: CASSPLSGSSYEQYF.

The rearrangement links TRBV9 to TRBJ2-5; a possible D gene is TRBD1 (5 bases). Germline-derived CDR1 and CDR2 are SGDLS and YYNGEE. The CDR3 loop spans 13 amino acids. V was pared by 3 bases and J by 4 bases, with 10 bases between. The CDR3 reads CASSEGVGETQYF. CDR3 DNA: TGTGCCAGCAGCGAAGGGGTTGGAGAGACCCAGTACTTC.

The V call is TRBV4-2, the J call TRBJ2-1, with 9 nucleotides matching TRBD1. CDR3 size: 15 residues. V gave up 4 bases and J gave up 0 bases; unmatched junction bases: 1. Germline CDR1 LGHNA, CDR2 YNFKEQ. CDR3 sequence: CASSPGQGSYNEQFF. The CDR3 bases are TGTGCCAGCAGCCCGGGACAGGGCTCCTACAATGAGCAGTTCTTC.

This chain joins TRBV4-2 and TRBJ2-6; D gene uncertain. The CDR3 spans 17 residues. Germline assignment: CDR1 LGHNA and CDR2 YNFKEQ. V was cut by 0 bases and J by 1 base, with 10 bases left in between. As DNA, the CDR3 is TGTGCCAGCAGCCAAGATCAACGGGTATCTGGGGCCAACGTCCTGACTTTC. Encoded protein: CASSQDQRVSGANVLTF.

This clone showed up just a few times. The V call is TRBV5-1, the J call TRBJ2-1, with 9 positions matching TRBD1. The germline gives CDR1 SGHRS, CDR2 YFSETQ. V lost 1 base and J lost 1; bases outside the gene matches: 6. This CDR3 has 17 amino acids. The CDR3 bases are TGCGCCAGCAGCTTGAGGGGGGGGACAGGGTCCTACAATGAGCAGTTCTTC. This gives the protein CASSLRGGTGSYNEQFF.

The chain has TRBV27 and TRBJ2-3, with D possibly being TRBD1 (6 bases). Trimming took off 3 bases at V and 4 bases at J, with 11 bases between the two ends. The CDR3 is made up of 14 amino acids. Germline CDR1 is MNHEY and CDR2 is SMNVEV (reference sequence). The CDR3 DNA sequence: TGTGCCAGCAGTTTGGCAGGGGCCGCAGATACGCAGTATTTT. This translates into CASSLAGAADTQYF.

The chain carries TRBV6-2 or TRBV6-3 and TRBJ2-3, with 9 positions matching TRBD1. The V gene's germline CDR1 is MNHEY and CDR2 SVGEGT. This CDR3 region has 15 residues. The trim removed 6 bases at V and 4 bases at J, leaving 8 bases unmatched. The CDR3 coding sequence is TGTGCCAGCAGCCCCGGGACAGGGAGCGCAGATACGCAGTATTTT. This codes for CASSPGTGSADTQYF.

The chain carries TRBV7-9 and TRBJ2-6; tentative D call: TRBD1 (6 bases). CDR3 length: 19 residues. Deletions cut 1 base from V and 0 bases from J, with 16 bases between. Germline lookup yields CDR1 SEHNR and CDR2 FQNEAQ (reference sequence). CDR3 in amino acids: CASSLGQGRSLSGANVLTF. The CDR3 coding sequence is TGTGCCAGCAGCTTAGGGCAGGGGCGCTCCCTCTCTGGGGCCAACGTCCTGACTTTC.

V and J are TRBV30 and TRBJ1-2; 9 bases line up with TRBD1. The CDR3 extends over 16 amino acids. The V gene end was trimmed by 3 bases and the J gene end by 2 bases; junction bases not matched to a gene: 10. Germline CDR1 reads GTSNPN; CDR2 reads SVGIG (reference sequence). The CDR3 protein is CAWRTPYRGRNYGYTF. Here the CDR3 DNA reads TGTGCCTGGAGGACGCCATACAGGGGGCGGAACTATGGCTACACCTTC.

The gene calls are TRBV7-3 and TRBJ2-7; D is uncertain. CDR1 and CDR2 (germline): SGHTA, FQGTGA. The CDR3 loop spans 13 amino acids. The V end was cut by 5 bases, the J end by 5 bases, with 13 bases between. The CDR3 is CASSPQRHDEQYF. The CDR3 nucleotides read TGTGCCAGCAGCCCCCAAAGGCATGACGAGCAGTACTTC.

This chain connects TRBV27 to TRBJ2-4; D might be TRBD1 (6 bases). V gave up 6 bases and J gave up 0 bases, with 15 bases separating them. From germline, CDR1 is MNHEY and CDR2 SMNVEV (reference sequence). CDR3 size: 16 residues. The CDR3 here is CASSITGLEAKNIQYF. CDR3 nucleotides: TGTGCCAGCAGCATAACAGGGCTGGAAGCCAAAAACATTCAGTACTTC.

This chain uses TRBV12-3 or TRBV12-4 with TRBJ1-3; D remains unclear. V gave up 4 bases and J gave up 2 bases, with 6 bases separating them. This CDR3 has 13 residues. The CDR3 here is CASSYAPGNTIYF. For the CDR3, the DNA is TGTGCCAGCAGTTACGCTCCTGGAAACACCATATATTTT.

V usage is TRBV28 and J usage is TRBJ2-2; 8 bases agree with TRBD2. The trim removed 10 bases at V and 1 base at J, leaving 8 bases unmatched. The CDR3 sequence is 15 residues long. The germline CDR1 and CDR2 sequences are MDHEN and SYDVKM. CDR3 sequence (DNA): TGTGCCACCTACGGGGGGGGCCAGAACACCGGGGAGCTGTTTTTT. The encoded protein is CATYGGGQNTGELFF. The entire variable domain, with the rest obtained from reference TRBV28 and TRBJ2-2, is as follows: DVKVTQSSRYLVKRTGEKVFLECVQDMDHENMFWYRQDPGLGLRLIYFSYDVKMKEKGDIPEGYSVSREKKERFSLILESASTNQTSMYLCATYGGGQNTGELFFGEGSRLTVL.

J is TRBJ2-6 and V is TRBV7-9; a weak D match, TRBD1 (6 bases). Trimming took 0 bases from V and 1 from J, leaving 16 bases between them. CDR3 size: 19 residues. Per germline, CDR1 SEHNR and CDR2 FQNEAQ (reference sequence). CDR3: CASSLAWYRTESGANVLTF. CDR3 in DNA: TGTGCCAGCAGCTTAGCATGGTATCGGACAGAATCTGGGGCCAACGTCCTGACTTTC.

This chain joins TRBV5-1 and TRBJ2-7, with 10 positions matching TRBD1. CDR1 and CDR2 (germline): SGHRS, YFSETQ. The CDR3 length is 16 residues. Trimming cost V 4 bases and J 3 bases; bases outside gene matches: 10. CDR3 loop: CASSRNPGQGIYEQYF. DNA for the CDR3: TGCGCCAGCAGCCGAAATCCGGGACAGGGGATCTACGAGCAGTACTTC.

The chain combines TRBV24-1 with TRBJ2-3, with TRBD1 matching over 11 bases. Trimming cost V 3 bases and J 4 bases; bases outside gene matches: 5. The CDR3 is 16 amino acids. Germline V gene data show CDR1 as KGHDR and CDR2 as SFDVKD. The CDR3 DNA follows: TGTGCCACCAGTGATCCCTCGGGACAGGGGGCAGATACGCAGTATTTT. Protein: CATSDPSGQGADTQYF.

The table lists this clone with a few counts. The J gene is TRBJ1-6, the V gene TRBV4-2; no clear D. V lost 1 base to trimming and J lost 7 bases, with 11 bases between them. CDR1 is LGHNA and CDR2 is YNFKEQ in the germline V gene. This CDR3 spans 15 amino acids. This CDR3 is CASSQVAGGNSPLHF. As DNA, the CDR3 is TGTGCCAGCAGCCAAGTCGCGGGAGGGAATTCACCCCTCCACTTT.

The chain employs TRBV19 and TRBJ1-3, with D unclear. Trimming shortened V by 6 bases and J by 0 bases, and 6 bases separated the two germline ends. The germline CDR1 and CDR2 sequences are LNHDA and SQIVND (reference sequence). The CDR3 totals 13 residues. This chain's CDR3 is CASSDNSGNTIYF. CDR3 nucleotide sequence: TGTGCCAGTAGCGACAACTCTGGAAACACCATATATTTT.

The chain recombines TRBV3-1 (or the pseudogene TRBV3-2) with TRBJ1-1; D gene unclear. Deletions cut 2 bases from V and 6 bases from J, with 7 bases between. In germline, CDR1 is LGHDT, CDR2 YNNKEL (reference sequence). The CDR3 runs 12 residues. The DNA for the CDR3 is TGTGCCAGCAGCCAAATCTCCTCTGAAGCTTTCTTT. Its protein product is CASSQISSEAFF.

This chain connects TRBV28 to TRBJ2-7; D uncertain. Germline V gene sequence: CDR1 MDHEN, CDR2 SYDVKM. This CDR3 is built from 11 residues. V lost 5 bases to trimming and J lost 3 bases, with 5 bases between them. CDR3 residues: CASSPRYEQYF. CDR3 in DNA: TGTGCCAGCAGTCCACGCTACGAGCAGTACTTC.

This rearrangement joins TRBV5-4 to TRBJ2-1; 16 nucleotides agree with TRBD2. The germline gives CDR1 SGHNT, CDR2 YYREEE (reference sequence). The CDR3 loop spans 17 amino acids. The V segment lost 4 bases and the J segment 7 bases; nucleotides outside the gene matches: 8. The chain's CDR3 is CASSKGTSGGAVNEQFF. In DNA form, the CDR3 reads TGTGCCAGCAGCAAAGGGACTAGCGGGGGGGCGGTTAATGAGCAGTTCTTC.

The J gene is TRBJ2-3, the V gene TRBV3-1 (or the pseudogene TRBV3-2); 10 nucleotides match TRBD2. V lost 6 bases, J lost 3 bases, and 6 bases stayed unmatched. The CDR3 is 15 residues long. Germline CDR1 and CDR2: LGHDT and YNNKEL (reference sequence). CDR3: CASRHSGGTTDTQYF. Written as DNA, the CDR3 is TGTGCCAGCAGGCATAGCGGGGGGACTACAGATACGCAGTATTTT.

This clone was recorded once. CDR3 DNA: TGTGCCAGCAGCCCCCGGGACAGGGGCTCCTACAATGAGCAGTTCTTC. Translated: CASSPRDRGSYNEQFF. This rearrangement joins TRBV11-2 to TRBJ2-1; TRBD1 matches at 10 bases. This CDR3 is 16 amino acids long. V shed 5 bases, J shed 0 bases, and the junction held 4 bases outside the gene matches. Germline loops: CDR1 SGHAT, CDR2 FQNNGV.

The chain is built from TRBV28 and TRBJ2-7; 9 nucleotides align to TRBD1. Trimming at V came to 8 bases and at J to 6 bases, leaving 8 bases not matched to a gene. CDR3 length: 13 residues. Germline V gene sequence: CDR1 MDHEN, CDR2 SYDVKM. The CDR3 sequence is CASYRQGVFEQYF. The CDR3 coding sequence is TGTGCCAGCTATAGACAGGGGGTTTTCGAGCAGTACTTC.

The genes are TRBV5-1 and TRBJ1-6; 7 bases are shared with TRBD1. The CDR3 extends over 16 amino acids. The V segment lost 4 bases and the J segment 9 bases; nucleotides outside the gene matches: 13. Germline V gives CDR1 SGHRS, CDR2 YFSETQ. This CDR3 reads CASSPDAFQGGSPLHF. The CDR3 DNA reads TGCGCCAGCAGCCCTGATGCCTTTCAGGGGGGTTCACCCCTCCACTTT.

The V gene is TRBV27, the J gene TRBJ2-7, with 8 bases fitting TRBD1. CDR3 length equals 18 residues. J was trimmed by 0 bases and V by 0 bases; bases with no gene match: 10. CDR1 and CDR2 from the germline V gene are MNHEY and SMNVEV (reference sequence). The CDR3 loop reads CASSLSPLGQGVSYEQYF. Written as DNA, the CDR3 is TGTGCCAGCAGTTTATCCCCCCTCGGACAGGGCGTCTCCTACGAGCAGTACTTC.